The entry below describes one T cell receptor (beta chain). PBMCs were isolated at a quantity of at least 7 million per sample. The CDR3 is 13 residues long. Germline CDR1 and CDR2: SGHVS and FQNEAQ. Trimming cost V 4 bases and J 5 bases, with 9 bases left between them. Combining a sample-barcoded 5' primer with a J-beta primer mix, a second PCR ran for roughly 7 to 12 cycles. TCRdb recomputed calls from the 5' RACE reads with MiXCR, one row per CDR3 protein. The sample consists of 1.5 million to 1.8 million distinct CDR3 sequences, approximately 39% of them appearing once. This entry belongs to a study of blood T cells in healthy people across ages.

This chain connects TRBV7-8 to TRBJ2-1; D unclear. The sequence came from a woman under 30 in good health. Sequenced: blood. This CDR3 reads CASSSDWDNEQFF. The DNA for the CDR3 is TGTGCCAGCAGCTCCGACTGGGACAATGAGCAGTTCTTC.